This T cell receptor (beta chain) was identified during a study of cytomegalovirus exposure and HLA in healthy donors. Study findings and constraints: Most TCR sequences proved rare, with some public TCRs found in many donors. A further, later analysis showed that HLA-associated TCR beta chains (compared with equally common others) were more clonally expanded. A link between a missense DCLRE1C variant and TCR beta V- and J-gene trimming emerged from a later analysis.

The CDR3 contains 16 residues. Trimming took 1 base from V and 0 from J, leaving 10 bases between them. The V gene's germline CDR1 is LNHDA and CDR2 SQIVND (reference sequence). A note on this clone: The antigen is undetermined.

Amplification used 60 Vbeta primers and 13 Jbeta primers. Clones were sequenced by immunoSEQ multiplex PCR, and TCRdb holds only the in-frame ones, with some missing. The sample comprises 85,000 to 100,000 clones, about 79% of which are singletons, and about 3.5% rests with the top ten. There were likely unrecorded immune exposures, though donors were nominally healthy when sampled. V and J are TRBV19 and TRBJ1-5, with D possibly TRBD1 on 6 matching bases. Sequenced material: PBMCs. This TCR derives from a male donor in good health and CMV-seropositive. Here the CDR3 reads CASSIVGRGSNQPQHF. CDR3 DNA sequence: TGTGCCAGTAGTATAGTCGGCAGGGGTAGCAATCAGCCCCAGCATTTT.